This T cell receptor (beta chain) came from a study of long-term antiretroviral therapy in people with HIV. Only United States sites treated participants with HIV. About this clone itself: What it binds is not known.

The germline V gene encodes CDR1 SGHKS and CDR2 YYEKEE (reference sequence). The trim removed 4 bases at V and 6 bases at J, leaving 9 bases unmatched. The CDR3 length is 14 residues. The study's findings and limits: It was observed that HIV repertoires exhibited narrower CDR3 length ranges than controls. Repertoire composition at all time points was dominated by clones that had expanded before ART.

Survey-level resolution applied to immunoSEQ assay v3.0. For each individual sample, sequencing targeted about 40,000-55,000 T-cell genomes. The repertoire was sequenced with immunoSEQ multiplex PCR; TCRdb's copy has only in-frame clones and lacks some. This sample yields roughly 25,000 clones, of which about four fifths are seen a single time; 5.5% to 6% belongs to the top ten. The chain couples TRBV5-5 to TRBJ1-2, with 7 bases matching TRBD1. This sample comprised unsorted PBMCs, obtained 1.1 years before starting antiretroviral therapy. This clonotype was obtained from a young woman with HIV. The CDR3: CASSLSQGEHGYTF. In DNA, the CDR3 is TGTGCCAGCAGCCTTAGCCAGGGGGAACATGGCTACACCTTC.